This T cell receptor (beta chain) is from a study of OX40 agonist ivuxolimab in advanced cancers. Study overall: The diagnoses of dose-escalation patients were hepatocellular carcinoma, melanoma, renal cell or head and neck cancer. Whole-study findings and limits: Partial responders dosed at 0.1-3.0 mg/kg displayed clonal expansion ranking among the lowest.

As concerns this clone: Its antigen remains unknown.

The protocol was immunoSEQ multiplex PCR, while the TCRdb copy is restricted to in-frame clones and leaves out a portion. The table includes approximately 60,000 clones, about nine tenths detected once. Trimming removed 3 bases at V and 0 bases at J, with 8 bases between. The CDR3 length is 15 residues. The germline V gene has CDR1 SGHTA and CDR2 FQGNSA. This specimen consisted of CD4+ or CD8+ T cells sorted from blood, obtained in a trial of the OX40 agonist ivuxolimab. V usage is TRBV7-2 and J usage is TRBJ1-4; D call uncertain. This TCR derives from an adult with an advanced solid tumor such as melanoma, head and neck, liver or kidney cancer. In DNA, the CDR3 is TGTGCCAGCAGCTTTGGGCTTTCAACTAATGAAAAACTGTTTTTT. It translates to CASSFGLSTNEKLFF.